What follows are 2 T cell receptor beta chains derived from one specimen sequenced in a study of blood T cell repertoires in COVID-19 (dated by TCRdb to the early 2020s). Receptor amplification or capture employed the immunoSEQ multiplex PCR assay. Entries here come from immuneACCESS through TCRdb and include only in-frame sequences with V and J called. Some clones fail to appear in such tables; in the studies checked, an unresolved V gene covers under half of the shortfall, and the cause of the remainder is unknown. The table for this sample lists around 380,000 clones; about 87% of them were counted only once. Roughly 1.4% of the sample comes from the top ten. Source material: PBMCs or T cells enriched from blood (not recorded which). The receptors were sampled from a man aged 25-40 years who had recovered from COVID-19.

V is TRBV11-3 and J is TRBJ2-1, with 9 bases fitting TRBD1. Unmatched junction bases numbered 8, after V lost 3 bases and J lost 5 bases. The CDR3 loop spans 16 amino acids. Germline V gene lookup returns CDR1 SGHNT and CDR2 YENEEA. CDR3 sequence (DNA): TGTGCCAGCAGCTTCGGGACAGGGTTAGGGAACAATGAGCAGTTCTTC. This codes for CASSFGTGLGNNEQFF.

In nucleotides, the CDR3 is TGTGCCTGGGGGCAAGGAGGCAATCAGCCCCAGCATTTT. As protein: CAWGQGGNQPQHF. The V gene is TRBV30, the J gene TRBJ1-5, with no clear D. Trimming pared 5 bases from V and 2 bases from J, leaving 10 bases between. Looked up from germline, CDR1 is GTSNPN and CDR2 is SVGIG (reference sequence). This CDR3 has 13 residues. Combining the CDR3 with reference TRBV30 and TRBJ1-5 gives the whole variable domain SQTIHQWPATLVQPVGSPLSLECTVEGTSNPNLYWYRQAAGRGLQLLFYSVGIGQISSEVPQNLSASRPQDRQFILSSKKLLLSDSGFYLCAWGQGGNQPQHFGDGTRLSIL.